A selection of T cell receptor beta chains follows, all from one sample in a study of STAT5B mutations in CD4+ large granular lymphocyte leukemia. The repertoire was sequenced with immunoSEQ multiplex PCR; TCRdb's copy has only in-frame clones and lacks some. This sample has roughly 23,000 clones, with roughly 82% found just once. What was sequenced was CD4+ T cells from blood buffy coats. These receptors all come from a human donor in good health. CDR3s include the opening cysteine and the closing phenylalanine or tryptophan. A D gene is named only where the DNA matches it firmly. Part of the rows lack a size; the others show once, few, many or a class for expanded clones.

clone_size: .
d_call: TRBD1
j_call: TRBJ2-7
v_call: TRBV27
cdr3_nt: TGTGCCAGCAGTCCTGGGACAGTTTATTACTTC
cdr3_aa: CASSPGTVYYF

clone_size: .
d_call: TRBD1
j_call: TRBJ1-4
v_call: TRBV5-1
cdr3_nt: TGCGCCAGCAGCTCAGGGGGCACTAATGAAAAACTGTTTTTT
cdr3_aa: CASSSGGTNEKLFF

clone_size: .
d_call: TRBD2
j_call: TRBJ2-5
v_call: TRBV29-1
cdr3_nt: TGCAGCGTTGGGGCTAGCGGGAGGATAGAGCAGTACTTC
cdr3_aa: CSVGASGRIEQYF

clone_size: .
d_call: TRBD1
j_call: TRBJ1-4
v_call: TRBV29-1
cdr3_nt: TGCAGCGCCTCGGGGTCAGGGGGGGCGCGAGATAAACTGTTTTTT
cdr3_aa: CSASGSGGARDKLFF

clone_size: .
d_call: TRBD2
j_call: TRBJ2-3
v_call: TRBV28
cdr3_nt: TGTGCTTGGTCGGGGGGACTAGCGGGAGCTGCAGATACGCAGTATTTT
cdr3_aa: CAWSGGLAGAADTQYF

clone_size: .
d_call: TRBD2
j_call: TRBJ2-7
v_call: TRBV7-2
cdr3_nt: TGTGCCAGCAGCCCCGTAGCGGGGGTCTACGAGCAGTACTTC
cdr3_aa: CASSPVAGVYEQYF

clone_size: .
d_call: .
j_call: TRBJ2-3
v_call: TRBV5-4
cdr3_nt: TGTGCCAGCAGCTTGGCGGCTAGCCGCAGCACAGATACGCAGTATTTT
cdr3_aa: CASSLAASRSTDTQYF

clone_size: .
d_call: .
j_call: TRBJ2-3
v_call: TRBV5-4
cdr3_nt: TGTGCCAGCAGCTTAAGGACTGTGGCAGATACGCAGTATTTT
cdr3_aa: CASSLRTVADTQYF

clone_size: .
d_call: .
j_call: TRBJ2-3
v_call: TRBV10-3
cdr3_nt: TGTGCCATCAGAAGCGGACGGACAGCCACAGATACGCAGTATTTT
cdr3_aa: CAIRSGRTATDTQYF

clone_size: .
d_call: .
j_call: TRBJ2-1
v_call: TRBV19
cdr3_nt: TGTGCCAGTAGCCGGAGGGCCGAAAATGAGCAGTTCTTC
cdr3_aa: CASSRRAENEQFF

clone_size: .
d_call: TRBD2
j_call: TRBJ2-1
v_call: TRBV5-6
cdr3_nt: TGTGCCAGCAGCTTGGTGTCTAGCGGGAGCGGTGAGCAGTTCTTC
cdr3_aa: CASSLVSSGSGEQFF

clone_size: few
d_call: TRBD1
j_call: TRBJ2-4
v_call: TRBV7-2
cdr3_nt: TGTGCCAGCAGCTTATTTTCTGGACAGGGTAAAAACATTCAGTACTTC
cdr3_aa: CASSLFSGQGKNIQYF

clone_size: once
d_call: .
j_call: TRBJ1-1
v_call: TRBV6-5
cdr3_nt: TGTGCCAGTAGGCGGGACACTGAAGCTTTCTTT
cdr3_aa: CASRRDTEAFF

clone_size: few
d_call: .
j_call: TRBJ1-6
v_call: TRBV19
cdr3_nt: TGTGCCAGTAGCCGGACAGCCGGTAATTCACCCCTCCACTTT
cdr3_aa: CASSRTAGNSPLHF